A single T cell receptor beta chain is shown here with its context. Germline V CDR1 and CDR2: GTSNPN, SVGIG (reference sequence). The ends lost 0 bases at V and 5 bases at J; junction bases unmatched: 12. The CDR3 runs 16 residues. In the original analysis: Scientists estimated how many nucleated cells there were by amplifying reference gene primers. The method was immunoSEQ multiplex PCR; TCRdb's version includes in-frame clones alone and lacks a portion of them. D and trimming come from the DNA, and the V and J calls and clone size come from that table. The repertoire has a few hundred thousand clones, roughly 87% of them found once; the top ten carry under 2%. The sample is drawn from a study of blood T cell repertoires in COVID-19. Overall study context: There were acute and convalescent COVID-19 samples, and they came from the United States, Italy and Spain. Nucleic acid was either cDNA or gDNA, and it came from T cells, B-cell-depleted T cells, or PBMCs.

Material for sequencing was peripheral blood. The TCR sequence derives from a man aged 35-49 years with active or convalescent COVID-19. This rearrangement joins TRBV30 to TRBJ1-1; TRBD1 agrees at 7 bases. As DNA, the CDR3 is TGTGCCTGGAGTGTAATGACAGGGACCCCGATGACTGAAGCTTTCTTT. Translating it yields CAWSVMTGTPMTEAFF.